The clone carrying this T cell receptor (beta chain) was counted a few times. Its antigen is undetermined. V lost 1 base, J lost 5 bases, and 13 bases lay in between. The germline CDR1 and CDR2 sequences are SGHVS and FQNEAQ. The CDR3 is made up of 15 amino acids. A UMI-containing oligonucleotide was joined by 3' ligation to the TCR cDNA template. Whole-blood samples were over 2 ml of peripheral blood from healthy adult volunteers. Input was about 1 to 1000 ng of DNase-treated total RNA without cell sorting. These data originate in a study of naive and memory T cell subsets. General observations from the study: Potentially, T cell activation and differentiation skew this RNA-based measurement.

Ligated cDNA underwent four rounds of PCR with nested alpha and beta constant region primers and SP2. TCRdb re-derived calls from the 5' RACE reads in MiXCR, one entry per CDR3 protein. Counted here are about 57,000 distinct CDR3 sequences, around 7.3% occurring once; the ten biggest clones make up approximately 10%. The chain joins TRBV7-8 to TRBJ2-3; possible D gene TRBD2, 7 bases. This clonotype originated in a female donor in good health. CDR3 protein: CASSLVAGAGDTQYF. The CDR3 DNA sequence: TGTGCCAGCAGCTTAGTTGCGGGGGCCGGAGATACGCAGTATTTT.